This TCR beta chain was identified in a study of shared T cell receptors in the human thymus (dated by TCRdb to the early 2020s). For context, the study as a whole: The study examined how the human thymus generates shared, self-reactive T-cell receptor alpha chains.

Turning to this clone: Its antigen is unknown. Base qualities are not recorded, but no much larger clone differs from it by a single base.

The library was made by the immunoSEQ multiplex PCR assay. This is the immuneACCESS table as TCRdb keeps it, with only in-frame sequences that have V and J called. A part of the clones is gone; compared with another copy, unresolved V genes explain less than half, and the rest is unexplained. The sample table shows tens of thousands of clones, and roughly 96% are seen once. The ten most abundant clones make up roughly 0.03% of the sample. The sequence derives from a human donor. Sequencing was performed on thymocytes.

The CDR3 region reads CSVAWTVSYEQYF. Read as DNA, the sequence is TGCAGCGTCGCTTGGACAGTCTCCTACGAGCAGTACTTC. Recombination connected TRBV29-1 to TRBJ2-5; a weak D assignment points to TRBD1 (6 bases agree). The J call may not be correct, given that the DNA end is closer to TRBJ2-7. There are 13 amino acids in the CDR3, from cysteine to phenylalanine inclusive. Only the CDR3 part of the read is kept: 39 bases, read in frame from the first base. As encoded in the germline V gene, CDR1 is SQVTM while CDR2 is ANQGSEA.